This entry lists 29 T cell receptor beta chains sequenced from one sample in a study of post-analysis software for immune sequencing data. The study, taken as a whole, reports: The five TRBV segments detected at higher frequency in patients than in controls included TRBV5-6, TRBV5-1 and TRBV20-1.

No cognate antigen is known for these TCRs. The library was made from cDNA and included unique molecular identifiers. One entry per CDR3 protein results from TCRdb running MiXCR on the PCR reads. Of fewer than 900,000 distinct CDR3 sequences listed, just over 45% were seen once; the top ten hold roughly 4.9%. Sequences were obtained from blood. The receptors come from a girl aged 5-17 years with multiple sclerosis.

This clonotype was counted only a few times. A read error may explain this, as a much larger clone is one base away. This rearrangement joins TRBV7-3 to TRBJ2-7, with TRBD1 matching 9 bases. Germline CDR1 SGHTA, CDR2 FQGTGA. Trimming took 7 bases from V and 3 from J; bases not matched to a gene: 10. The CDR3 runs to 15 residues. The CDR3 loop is CASTSRTGDDYEQYF. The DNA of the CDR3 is TGTGCCAGCACCTCCCGGACAGGGGACGACTACGAGCAGTACTTC.

The CDR3 reads CASSRAGERNIQYF. The CDR3 DNA follows: TGTGCCAGTAGTAGAGCAGGGGAGCGAAACATTCAGTACTTC. The J gene is TRBJ2-4, the V gene TRBV19; D might be TRBD1 (6 bases). V lost 4 bases and J 6 bases, leaving 13 bases between the germline ends. The V gene's germline CDR1 is LNHDA and CDR2 SQIVND (reference sequence). The CDR3 has 14 amino acids.

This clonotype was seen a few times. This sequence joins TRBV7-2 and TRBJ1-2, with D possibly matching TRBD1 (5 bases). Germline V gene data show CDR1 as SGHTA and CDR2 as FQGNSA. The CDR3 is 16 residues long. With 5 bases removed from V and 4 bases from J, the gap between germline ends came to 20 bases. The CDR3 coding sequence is TGTGCCAGCAGCCCGTCGGCGGGGGTACGGGGCTATGGCTACACCTTC. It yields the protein CASSPSAGVRGYGYTF.

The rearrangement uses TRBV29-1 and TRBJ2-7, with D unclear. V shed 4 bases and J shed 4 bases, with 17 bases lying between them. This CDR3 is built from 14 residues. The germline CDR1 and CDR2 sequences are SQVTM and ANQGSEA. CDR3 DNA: TGCAGCGTTGCTCAAATGGGGAACAGTTACGAGCAGTACTTC. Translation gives CSVAQMGNSYEQYF.

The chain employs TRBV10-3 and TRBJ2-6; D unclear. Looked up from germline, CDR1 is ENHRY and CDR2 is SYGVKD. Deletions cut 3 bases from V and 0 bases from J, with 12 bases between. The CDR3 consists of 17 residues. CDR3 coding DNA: TGTGCCATCAGTGATTCGAACAGCAACTCTGGGGCCAACGTCCTGACTTTC. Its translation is CAISDSNSNSGANVLTF.

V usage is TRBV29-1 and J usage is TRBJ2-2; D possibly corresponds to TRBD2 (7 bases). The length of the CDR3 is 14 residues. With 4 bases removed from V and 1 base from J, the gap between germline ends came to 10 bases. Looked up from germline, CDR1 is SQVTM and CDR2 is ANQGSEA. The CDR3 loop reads CSVGGGWNTGELFF. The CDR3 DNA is TGCAGCGTTGGGGGGGGCTGGAACACCGGGGAGCTGTTTTTT.

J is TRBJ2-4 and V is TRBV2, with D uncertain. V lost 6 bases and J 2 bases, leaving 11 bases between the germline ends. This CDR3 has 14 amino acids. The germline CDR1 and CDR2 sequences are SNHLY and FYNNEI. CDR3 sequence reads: CASRPASSKNIQYF. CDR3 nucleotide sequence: TGTGCCAGCAGGCCAGCAAGCTCCAAAAACATTCAGTACTTC.

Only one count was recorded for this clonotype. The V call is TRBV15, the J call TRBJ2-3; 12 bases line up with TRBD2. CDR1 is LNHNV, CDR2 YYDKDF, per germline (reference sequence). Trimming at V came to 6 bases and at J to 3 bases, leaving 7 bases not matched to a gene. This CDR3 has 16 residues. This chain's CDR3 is CATSATLAGGTDTQYF. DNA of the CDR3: TGTGCCACCAGTGCGACTCTAGCGGGAGGGACAGATACGCAGTATTTT.

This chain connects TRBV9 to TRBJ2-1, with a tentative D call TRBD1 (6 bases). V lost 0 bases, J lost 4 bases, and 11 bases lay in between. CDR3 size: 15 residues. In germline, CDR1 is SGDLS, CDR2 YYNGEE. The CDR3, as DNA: TGTGCCAGCAGCGTAGGAGCAGGGGCTTACAATGAGCAGTTCTTC. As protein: CASSVGAGAYNEQFF.

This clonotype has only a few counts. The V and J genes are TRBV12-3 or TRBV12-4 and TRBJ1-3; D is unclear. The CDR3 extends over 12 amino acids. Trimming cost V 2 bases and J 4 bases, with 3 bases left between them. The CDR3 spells CASSLSGNTIYF. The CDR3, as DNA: TGTGCCAGCAGTTTAAGCGGAAACACCATATATTTT.

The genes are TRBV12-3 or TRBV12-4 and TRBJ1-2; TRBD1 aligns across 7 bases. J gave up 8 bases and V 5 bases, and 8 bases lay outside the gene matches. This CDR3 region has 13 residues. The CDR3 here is CASSLQGKGGYTF. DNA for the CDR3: TGTGCCAGCAGTCTACAGGGGAAGGGCGGCTACACCTTC.

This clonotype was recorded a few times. CDR3 region: CSAGPETQYF. The CDR3 DNA follows: TGCAGTGCTGGACCAGAGACCCAGTACTTC. The chain carries TRBV20-1 and TRBJ2-5; no definite D call. V dropped 5 bases and J dropped 4 bases, with 5 bases sitting between them. This CDR3 spans 10 amino acids. Germline lookup yields CDR1 DFQATT and CDR2 SNEGSKA (reference sequence).

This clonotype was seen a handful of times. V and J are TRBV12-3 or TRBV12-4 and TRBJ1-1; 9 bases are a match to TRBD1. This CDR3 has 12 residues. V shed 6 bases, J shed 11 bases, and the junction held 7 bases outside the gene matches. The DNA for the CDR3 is TGTGCCAGCAGGGGACAGGGTAGGGGTGCTTTCTTT. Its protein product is CASRGQGRGAFF.

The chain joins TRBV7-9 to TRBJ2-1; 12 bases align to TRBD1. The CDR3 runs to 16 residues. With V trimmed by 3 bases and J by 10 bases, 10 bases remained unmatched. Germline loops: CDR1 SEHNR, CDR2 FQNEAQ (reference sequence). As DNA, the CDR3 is TGTGCCAGCAGCTTGGGCCGGGACAGGGGGCAGTGGGAGCAGTTCTTC. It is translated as CASSLGRDRGQWEQFF.

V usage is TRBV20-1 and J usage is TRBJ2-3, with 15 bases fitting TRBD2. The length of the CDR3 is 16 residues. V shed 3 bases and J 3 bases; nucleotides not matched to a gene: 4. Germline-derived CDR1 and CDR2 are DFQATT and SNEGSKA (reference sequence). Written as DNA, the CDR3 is TGCAGTGCTAGTGGACTAGCGGGAGGGCGTACAGATACGCAGTATTTT. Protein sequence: CSASGLAGGRTDTQYF.

The CDR3 here is CASSPPRQQETQYF. The CDR3 DNA reads TGTGCCAGCAGCCCCCCGAGACAGCAAGAGACCCAGTACTTC. V is TRBV28 and J is TRBJ2-5; a possible D gene is TRBD1 (5 bases). Germline loops: CDR1 MDHEN, CDR2 SYDVKM. V lost 6 bases and J 2 bases, leaving 13 bases between the germline ends. The CDR3 loop spans 14 amino acids.

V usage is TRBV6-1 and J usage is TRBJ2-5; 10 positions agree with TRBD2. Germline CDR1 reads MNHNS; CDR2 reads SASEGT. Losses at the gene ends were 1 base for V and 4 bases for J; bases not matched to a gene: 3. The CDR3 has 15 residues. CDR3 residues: CASSEGPSGGETQYF. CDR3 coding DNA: TGTGCCAGCAGTGAAGGCCCTAGCGGGGGAGAGACCCAGTACTTC.

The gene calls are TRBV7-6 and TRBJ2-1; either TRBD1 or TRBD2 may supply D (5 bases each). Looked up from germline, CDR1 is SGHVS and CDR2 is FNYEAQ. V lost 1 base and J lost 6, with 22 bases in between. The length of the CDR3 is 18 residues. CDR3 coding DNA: TGTGCCAGCAGCTTAGTGGGGCCCGGGACCCGAGGTCCCAATGAGCAGTTCTTC. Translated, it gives CASSLVGPGTRGPNEQFF.

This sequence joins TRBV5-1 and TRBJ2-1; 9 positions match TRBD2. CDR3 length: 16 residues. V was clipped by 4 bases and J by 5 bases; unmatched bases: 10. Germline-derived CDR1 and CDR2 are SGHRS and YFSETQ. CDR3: CASSPTTGLADNEQFF. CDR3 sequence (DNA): TGCGCCAGCAGCCCGACTACGGGACTAGCTGACAATGAGCAGTTCTTC.

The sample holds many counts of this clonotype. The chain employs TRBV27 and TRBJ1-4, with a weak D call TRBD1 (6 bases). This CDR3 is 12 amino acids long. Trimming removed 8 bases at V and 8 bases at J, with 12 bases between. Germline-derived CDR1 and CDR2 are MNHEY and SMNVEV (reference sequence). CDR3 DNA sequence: TGTGCCAGCGCGGGGGCTGGCGAAAAACTGTTTTTT. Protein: CASAGAGEKLFF. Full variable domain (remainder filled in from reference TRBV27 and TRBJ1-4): EAQVTQNPRYLITVTGKKLTVTCSQNMNHEYMSWYRQDPGLGLRQIYYSMNVEVTDKGDVPEGYKVSRKEKRNFPLILESPSPNQTSLYFCASAGAGEKLFFGSGTQLSVL.

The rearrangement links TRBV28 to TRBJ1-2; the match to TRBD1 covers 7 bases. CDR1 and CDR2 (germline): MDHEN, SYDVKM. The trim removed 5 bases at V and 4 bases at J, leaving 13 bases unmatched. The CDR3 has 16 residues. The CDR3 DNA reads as TGTGCCAGCAGTCAAGGGGGCCAGCGAAAACTCTATGGCTACACCTTC. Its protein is CASSQGGQRKLYGYTF.

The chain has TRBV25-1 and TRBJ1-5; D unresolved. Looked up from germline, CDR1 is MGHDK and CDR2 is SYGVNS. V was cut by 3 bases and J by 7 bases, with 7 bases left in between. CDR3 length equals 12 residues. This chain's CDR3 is CASSDGYQPQHF. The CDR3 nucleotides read TGTGCCAGCAGTGACGGGTACCAGCCCCAGCATTTT.

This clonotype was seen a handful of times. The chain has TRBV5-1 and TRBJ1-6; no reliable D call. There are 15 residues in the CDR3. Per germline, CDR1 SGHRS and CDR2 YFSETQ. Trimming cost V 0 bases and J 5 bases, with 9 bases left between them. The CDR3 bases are TGCGCCAGCAGCTTGGTAGGGAAGAATAATTCACCCCTCCACTTT. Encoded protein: CASSLVGKNNSPLHF. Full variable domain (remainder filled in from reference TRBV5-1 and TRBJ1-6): KAGVTQTPRYLIKTRGQQVTLSCSPISGHRSVSWYQQTPGQGLQFLFEYFSETQRNKGNFPGRFSGRQFSNSRSEMNVSTLELGDSALYLCASSLVGKNNSPLHFGNGTRLTVT.

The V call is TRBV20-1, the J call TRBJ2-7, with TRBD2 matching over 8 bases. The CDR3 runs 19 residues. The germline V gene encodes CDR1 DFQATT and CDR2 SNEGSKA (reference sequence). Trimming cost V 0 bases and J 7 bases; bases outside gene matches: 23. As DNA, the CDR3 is TGCAGTGCTAGAGATAGGGGTGGAATAGCGGGACCGCATCGGAATGAGCAGTACTTC. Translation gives CSARDRGGIAGPHRNEQYF.

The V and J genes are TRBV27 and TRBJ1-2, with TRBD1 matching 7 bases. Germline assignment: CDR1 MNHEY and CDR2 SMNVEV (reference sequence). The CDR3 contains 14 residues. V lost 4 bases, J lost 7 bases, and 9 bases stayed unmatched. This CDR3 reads CASSSPQQGIGYTF. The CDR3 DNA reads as TGTGCCAGCAGTTCCCCCCAACAGGGGATTGGCTACACCTTC.

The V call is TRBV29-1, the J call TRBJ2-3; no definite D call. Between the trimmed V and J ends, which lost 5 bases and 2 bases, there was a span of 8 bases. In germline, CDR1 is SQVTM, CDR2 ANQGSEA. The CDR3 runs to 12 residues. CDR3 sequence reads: CSVLQPTDTQYF. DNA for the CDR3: TGCAGCGTTCTTCAACCCACAGATACGCAGTATTTT.

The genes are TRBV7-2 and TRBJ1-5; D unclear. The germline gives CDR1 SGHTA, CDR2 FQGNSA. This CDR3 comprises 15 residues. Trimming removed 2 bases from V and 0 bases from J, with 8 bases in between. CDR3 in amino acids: CASSLMSDSNQPQHF. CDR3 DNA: TGTGCCAGCAGCTTAATGTCGGATAGCAATCAGCCCCAGCATTTT.

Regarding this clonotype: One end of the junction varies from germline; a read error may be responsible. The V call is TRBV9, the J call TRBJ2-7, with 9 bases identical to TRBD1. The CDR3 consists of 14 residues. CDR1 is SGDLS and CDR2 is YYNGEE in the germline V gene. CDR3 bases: TGTGCCGGCAGCCCGGGACAGGGAGTGCACGAGCAGTACTTC. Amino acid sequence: CAGSPGQGVHEQYF.

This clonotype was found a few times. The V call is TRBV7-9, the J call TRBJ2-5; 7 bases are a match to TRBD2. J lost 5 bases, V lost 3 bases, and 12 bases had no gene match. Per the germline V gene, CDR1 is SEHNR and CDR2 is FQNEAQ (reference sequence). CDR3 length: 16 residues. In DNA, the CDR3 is TGTGCCAGCAGCTTGGGGGGGACGGACCCCGGCGAGACCCAGTACTTC. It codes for CASSLGGTDPGETQYF.